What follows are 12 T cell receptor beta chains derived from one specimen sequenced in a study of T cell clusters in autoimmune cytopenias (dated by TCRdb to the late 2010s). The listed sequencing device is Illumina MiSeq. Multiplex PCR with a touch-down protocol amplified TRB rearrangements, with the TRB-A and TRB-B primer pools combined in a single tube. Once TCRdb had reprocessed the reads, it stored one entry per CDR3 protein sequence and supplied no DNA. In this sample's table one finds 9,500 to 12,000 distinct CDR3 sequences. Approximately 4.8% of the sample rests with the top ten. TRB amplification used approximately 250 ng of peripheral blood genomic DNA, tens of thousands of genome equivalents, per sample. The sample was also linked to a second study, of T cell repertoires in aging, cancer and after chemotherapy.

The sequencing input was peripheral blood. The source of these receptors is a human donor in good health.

CDR3 loop: CASSPARGGGYTF. J is TRBJ1-2 and V is TRBV18; TCRdb indicates TRBD1, and absent DNA this call remains unverified. CDR3 length: 13 amino acids. CDR1 is KGHSH, CDR2 LQKENI, per germline.

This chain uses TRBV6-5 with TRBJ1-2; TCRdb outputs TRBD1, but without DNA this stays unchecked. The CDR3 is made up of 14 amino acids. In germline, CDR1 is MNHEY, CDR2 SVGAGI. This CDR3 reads CASSSTGTGAGYTF.

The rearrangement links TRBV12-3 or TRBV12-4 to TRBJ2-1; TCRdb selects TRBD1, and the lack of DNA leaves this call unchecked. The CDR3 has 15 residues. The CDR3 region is CASSVDGGTYNEQFF.

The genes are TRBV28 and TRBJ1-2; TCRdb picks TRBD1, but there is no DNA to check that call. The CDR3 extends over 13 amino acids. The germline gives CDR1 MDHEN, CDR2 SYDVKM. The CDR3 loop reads CASNTGGREGYTF.

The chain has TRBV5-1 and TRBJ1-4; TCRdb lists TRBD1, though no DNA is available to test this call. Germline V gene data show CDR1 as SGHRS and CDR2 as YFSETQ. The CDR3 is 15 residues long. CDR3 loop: CASSFGGLFGEKLFF.

The CDR3 here is CASSYSTEGNQPQHF. The rearrangement joins TRBV6-5 to TRBJ1-5. Looked up from germline, CDR1 is MNHEY and CDR2 is SVGAGI. The CDR3 totals 15 residues.

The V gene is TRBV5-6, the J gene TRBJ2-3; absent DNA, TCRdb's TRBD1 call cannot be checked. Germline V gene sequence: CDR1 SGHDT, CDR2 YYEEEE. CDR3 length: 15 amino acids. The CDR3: CASSSTGSSTDTQYF. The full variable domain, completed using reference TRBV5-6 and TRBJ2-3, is DAGVTQSPTHLIKTRGQQVTLRCSPKSGHDTVSWYQQALGQGPQFIFQYYEEEERQRGNFPDRFSGHQFPNYSSELNVNALLLGDSALYLCASSSTGSSTDTQYFGPGTRLTVL.

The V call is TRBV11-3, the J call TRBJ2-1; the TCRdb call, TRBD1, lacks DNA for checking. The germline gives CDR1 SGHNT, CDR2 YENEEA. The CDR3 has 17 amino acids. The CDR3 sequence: CASSPSMGTGDPNEQFF.

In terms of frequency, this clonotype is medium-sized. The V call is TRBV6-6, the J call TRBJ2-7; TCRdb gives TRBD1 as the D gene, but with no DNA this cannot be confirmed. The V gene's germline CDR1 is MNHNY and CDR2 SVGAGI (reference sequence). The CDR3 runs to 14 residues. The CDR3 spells CASSYKAGAYEQYF.

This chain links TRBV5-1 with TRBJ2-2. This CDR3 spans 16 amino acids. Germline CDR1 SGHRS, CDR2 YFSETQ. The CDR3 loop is CASSLVLGANTGELFF.

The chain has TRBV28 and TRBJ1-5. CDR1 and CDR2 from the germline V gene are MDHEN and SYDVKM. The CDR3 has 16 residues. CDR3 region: CASSPRRNYSNQPQHF.

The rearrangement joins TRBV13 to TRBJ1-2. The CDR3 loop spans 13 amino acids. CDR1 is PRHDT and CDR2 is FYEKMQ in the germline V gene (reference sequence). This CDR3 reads CASSSTNNYGYTF.